This passage covers 6 T cell receptor beta chains from one sample sequenced in a study of metastatic and nonmetastatic thyroid tumors. MiXCR re-clonotyped the PCR reads for TCRdb. This repertoire shows several thousand clones, 32% found once; its top ten account for 42%. All patients were untreated before thyroid surgery. The sequencing sample was made of tumor tissue. The receptor set was obtained from a female donor with papillary thyroid cancer or a benign thyroid nodule (not recorded which). Some clones in this sample may be carry-over from other donors' samples.

This clone was counted many times. CDR3 in DNA: TGTGCCAGCAGCTGGCGGGGTGGAACTGAGCAGTTCTTC. The encoded protein is CASSWRGGTEQFF. This chain links TRBV7-3 with TRBJ2-1; the D gene is possibly TRBD2 (6 bases). The V gene lost 4 bases and the J gene lost 9 bases, with 13 bases spanning the gap. The CDR3 has 13 amino acids. Germline loops: CDR1 SGHTA, CDR2 FQGTGA.

V is TRBV6-5 and J is TRBJ2-5; TRBD2 is a possible D gene (6 bases). Germline assignment: CDR1 MNHEY and CDR2 SVGAGI. This CDR3 region has 13 residues. The ends were cut back, 1 base at V and 4 bases at J, with 7 bases in the middle. CDR3 DNA: TGTGCCAGCAGTTACTTGGGGGGAGAGACCCAGTACTTC. As protein: CASSYLGGETQYF.

Many counts were recorded for this clone. This chain links TRBV5-4 with TRBJ2-5, with 9 nucleotides matching TRBD2. CDR1 and CDR2 from the germline V gene are SGHNT and YYREEE (reference sequence). With V trimmed by 5 bases and J by 0 bases, 2 bases remained unmatched. The CDR3 consists of 14 residues. This CDR3 is CASRAGGHQETQYF. The CDR3 nucleotides read TGTGCCAGCAGGGCGGGGGGGCACCAAGAGACCCAGTACTTC.

This clone was counted between two and nine times. This chain uses TRBV6-1 with TRBJ1-2, with D uncertain. V shed 3 bases and J shed 4 bases, with 15 bases lying between them. Germline loops: CDR1 MNHNS, CDR2 SASEGT. The CDR3 extends over 15 amino acids. CDR3 in DNA: TGTGCCAGCAGTGACTCGGGAGGGTGGGCCTATGGCTACACCTTC. Its translation: CASSDSGGWAYGYTF.

This clone was counted ten times or more. This may come from a read error, since a much larger clone is one base off. The same CDR3 also results from other DNA sequences found in this sample. V and J are TRBV6-1 and TRBJ1-5; unclear D gene. The CDR3 is 16 residues long. Germline loops: CDR1 MNHNS, CDR2 SASEGT. CDR3 in amino acids: CASSGTDDPSNQPRHF. Written as DNA, the CDR3 is TGTGCCAGCAGTGGGACGGATGATCCTAGCAATCAGCCCCGGCATTTT.

This clone was detected a few times. The rearrangement joins TRBV11-2 to TRBJ2-2; 8 positions match TRBD1. Unmatched junction bases numbered 5, after V lost 1 base and J lost 7 bases. The CDR3 is 15 amino acids. Per germline, CDR1 SGHAT and CDR2 FQNNGV. Here the CDR3 reads CASSLGTGTYGELFF. For the CDR3, the DNA is TGTGCCAGCAGCTTAGGGACAGGGACTTACGGGGAGCTGTTTTTT.